The rows below give T cell receptor beta chains drawn from one sample of a study of shared clonotypes between healthy human individuals. Method: immunoSEQ multiplex PCR; TCRdb's copy keeps in-frame clones and lacks some. The table shows about half a million clones, with approximately 82% occurring only once. Sample: PBMCs. The receptors come from a woman aged 40 to 50 in good health. Some clones in this sample may be carry-over from other donors' samples. CDR3s leave out the opening cysteine and the closing phenylalanine or tryptophan. Only part of the rows carry a size: once, few, many, or a class if the clone is expanded.

J,V,size,CDR3
TRBJ1-1,TRBV21-1,once,ASSKGDRGRNTEAF
TRBJ1-5,TRBV7-8,-,ASSLSGSQQPQH
TRBJ1-5,TRBV18,-,ASSPNPQAPQH
TRBJ2-3,TRBV18,-,ASSPQGSTDTQY
TRBJ2-7,TRBV6-5,-,ASSRLAGPDEQY
TRBJ2-7,TRBV5-4,once,ASSFGGLGREQY
TRBJ2-1,TRBV11-2,-,ASSFGGLAGGFSYNEQF
TRBJ2-7,TRBV7-6,-,ASSSGLAGAYEQY
TRBJ2-5,TRBV27,-,ASSFGQGALETQY
TRBJ1-2,TRBV30,-,AWSSGGGVPSYGYT
TRBJ2-3,TRBV7-2,-,ASSPSGTSTLDTQY
TRBJ2-3,TRBV18,-,ASSPTGASDTQY
TRBJ2-7,TRBV11-2,-,ASSPGRITYEQY
TRBJ2-5,TRBV5-7,-,ASSLTLRQGCETQY
TRBJ1-1,TRBV7-3,once,ASSLGGASTEAF
TRBJ1-1,TRBV28,-,ASRFHTEAF
TRBJ1-5,TRBV5-1,few,ASSPGTMSNQPQH
TRBJ1-5,TRBV6-5,-,ASSIGQGYRPQH
TRBJ2-3,TRBV27,-,ASSPQRIPWADTQY
TRBJ2-1,TRBV4-2,once,ASSQAPLAGGVSPYNEQF
TRBJ1-1,TRBV5-1,-,ASSSTGGMNTEAF
TRBJ2-3,TRBV5-1,-,ASRFTSGGSTDTQY
TRBJ2-3,TRBV5-1,once,ASSLAEVDTQY
TRBJ2-1,TRBV18,-,ASSPGGPGDEQF
TRBJ2-7,TRBV6-5,few,ASRGQGLYEQY
TRBJ1-4,TRBV5-1,-,ASSPGAQTTNEKLF
TRBJ1-1,TRBV5-6,few,ASSLAGGTNRGGTEAF
TRBJ2-5,TRBV7-3,-,ASSRRRGQGETQY
TRBJ2-4,TRBV30,-,AWSPGELNIQY
TRBJ1-4,TRBV15,-,ATSRDREEKLF
TRBJ2-7,TRBV5-6,-,ASSFLRQGAYEQY
TRBJ2-7,TRBV6-5,-,ASSYGLAGDYEQY
TRBJ1-4,TRBV30,-,AWSAGVNEKLF
TRBJ2-7,TRBV18,once,ASSSNPTDYEQY
TRBJ2-1,TRBV29-1,once,SVEPPGFPSYNEQF
TRBJ2-1,TRBV9,-,ASSVVGRANNEQF
TRBJ2-1,TRBV7-7,-,ASSLSLNNEQF
TRBJ2-2,TRBV9,few,ATTPGTGANTGELF
TRBJ1-2,TRBV30,-,AWSGAGGLNGYT
TRBJ1-1,TRBV7-9,-,ASSRQGNTEAF
TRBJ1-2,TRBV28,few,ASRLWTAGKGGDGYT
TRBJ1-4,TRBV7-9,-,ASSREVTNEKLF
TRBJ2-5,TRBV15,-,ATSRDQAQETQY
TRBJ2-1,TRBV2,-,ASSPGTSGPYSEF
TRBJ1-2,TRBV6-5,-,ASRLGYYGYT
TRBJ1-1,TRBV18,-,ASSLDRNTEAF
TRBJ1-5,TRBV4-1,-,ASSARSNQPQH
TRBJ2-3,TRBV4-2,-,ASSPGSGNTDTQY
TRBJ2-2,TRBV11-1,-,ASSRDTGELF